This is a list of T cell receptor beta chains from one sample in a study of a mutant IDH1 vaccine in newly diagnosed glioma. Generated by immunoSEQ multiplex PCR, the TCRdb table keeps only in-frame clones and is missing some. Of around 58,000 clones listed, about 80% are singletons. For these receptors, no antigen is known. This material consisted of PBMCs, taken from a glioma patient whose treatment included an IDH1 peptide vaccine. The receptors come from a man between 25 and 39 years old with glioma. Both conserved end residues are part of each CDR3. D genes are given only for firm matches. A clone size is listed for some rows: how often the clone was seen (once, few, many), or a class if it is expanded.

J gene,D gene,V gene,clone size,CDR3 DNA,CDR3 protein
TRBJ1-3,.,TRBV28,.,TGTGCCAGCAGGCGATCTGGAAACACCATATATTTT,CASRRSGNTIYF
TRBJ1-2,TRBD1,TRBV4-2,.,TGTGCCAGCAGTCGGAATGACAGGGGGGACGGCTACACCTTC,CASSRNDRGDGYTF
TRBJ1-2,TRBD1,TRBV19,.,TGTGCCAGTAGTCCTTCCCGGGACAGCAATGGCTACACCTTC,CASSPSRDSNGYTF
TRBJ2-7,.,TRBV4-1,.,TGCGCCAGCAGCCAAGCAGGGGCACCGAGCGAGCAGTACTTC,CASSQAGAPSEQYF
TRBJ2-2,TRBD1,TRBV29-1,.,TGCAGCATTACAGGGGATACAATCGGGGAGCTGTTTTTT,CSITGDTIGELFF
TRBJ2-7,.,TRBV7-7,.,TGTGCCAGCAGCTTTAACAGGGCTGACGAGCAGTACTTC,CASSFNRADEQYF
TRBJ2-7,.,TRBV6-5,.,TGTGCCAGCAGTTACCTCCAGGGGTACTACGAGCAGTACTTC,CASSYLQGYYEQYF
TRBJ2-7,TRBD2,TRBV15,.,TGTGCCACCAGCAGAGATTTGGGGGGGAACTCCTACGAGCAGTACTTC,CATSRDLGGNSYEQYF
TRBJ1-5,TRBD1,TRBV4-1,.,TGCGCCAGCAGCCAAGTAGACAGGGGCAAGAATCAGCCCCAGCATTTT,CASSQVDRGKNQPQHF
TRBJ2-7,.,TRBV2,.,TGTGCCAGCAGTGAACGAGGCCAGGGCCCGACCTACGAGCAGTACTTC,CASSERGQGPTYEQYF
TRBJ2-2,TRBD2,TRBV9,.,TGTGCCAGCAGCGTAGCCGGGCTAGCGGGGGGGAACACCGGGGAGCTGTTTTTT,CASSVAGLAGGNTGELFF
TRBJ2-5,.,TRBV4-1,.,TGCGCCAGCAGCCAAGAAACTACCCAAGAGACCCAGTACTTC,CASSQETTQETQYF
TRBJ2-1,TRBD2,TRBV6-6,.,TGTGCCAGCAGTTACACGACGGGGGGGGCCCATGAGCAGTTCTTC,CASSYTTGGAHEQFF
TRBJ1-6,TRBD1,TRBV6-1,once,TGTGCCAGCAGTGAAGATGACAGGGGGCGTTCACCCCTCCACTTT,CASSEDDRGRSPLHF
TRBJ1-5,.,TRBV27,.,TGTGCCAGCAGTTTTTGGCCTAAAAGTAATAGCAATCAGCCCCAGCATTTT,CASSFWPKSNSNQPQHF
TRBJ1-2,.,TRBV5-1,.,TGCGCCAGCAGTCAAGGGCTTAACTATGGCTACACCTTC,CASSQGLNYGYTF
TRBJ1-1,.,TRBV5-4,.,TGTGCCAGCAGCTTGGTCCATTCTAACACTGAGGCTTTCTTT,CASSLVHSNTEAFF
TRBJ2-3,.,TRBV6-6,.,TGTGCCAGCAGTGACAGAGGGCCCACAGATACGCAGTATTTT,CASSDRGPTDTQYF
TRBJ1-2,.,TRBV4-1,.,TGCGCCAGCAGCCAAGATCAGGCCCAACTCTATGGCTACACCTTC,CASSQDQAQLYGYTF
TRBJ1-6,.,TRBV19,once,TGTGCCAGTAGATACGAGTCAGGCTCCTATAATTCACCCCTCCACTTT,CASRYESGSYNSPLHF
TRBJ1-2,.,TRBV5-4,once,TGTGCCAGCAGCTTGGCCAACGTACCAGGTGGCTACACCTTC,CASSLANVPGGYTF
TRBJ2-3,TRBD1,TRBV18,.,TGTGCCAGCTCACCGTCAGACAGGGGTTGGATAGATACGCAGTATTTT,CASSPSDRGWIDTQYF
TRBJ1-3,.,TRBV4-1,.,TGCGCCAGCAGCCAATCCCCGCTTGCGGACTCTGGAAACACCATATATTTT,CASSQSPLADSGNTIYF
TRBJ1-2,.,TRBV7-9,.,TGTGCCAGCACCAAACAGGGACCAAACTATGGCTACACCTTC,CASTKQGPNYGYTF
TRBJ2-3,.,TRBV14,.,TGTGCCACACAAATAGATACGCAGTATTTT,CATQIDTQYF
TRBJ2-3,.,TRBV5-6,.,TGTGCCAGCAGCTTGACTAGAGCGGGCACAGATACGCAGTATTTT,CASSLTRAGTDTQYF
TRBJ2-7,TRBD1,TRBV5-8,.,TGTGCCAGCAGCCAAGTCAGGGGGAAGGGTGAGGACGAGCAGTACTTC,CASSQVRGKGEDEQYF
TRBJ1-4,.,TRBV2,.,TGTGCCAGCAGTGAGAGGCAGGCAACTAATGAAAAACTGTTTTTT,CASSERQATNEKLFF
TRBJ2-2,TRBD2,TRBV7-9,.,TGTGCCAGCAGCAGTGGACTAGCGGGGGAAGTCGGGGAGCTGTTTTTT,CASSSGLAGEVGELFF
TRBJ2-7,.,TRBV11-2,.,TGTGCCAGCAGCTTCGGGCTAGACGGAGACTACGAGCAGTACTTC,CASSFGLDGDYEQYF
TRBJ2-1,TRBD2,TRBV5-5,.,TGTGCCAGCAGCTCGACGGGACTAGCGGGGGGATCATCCCTCAATGAGCAGTTCTTC,CASSSTGLAGGSSLNEQFF
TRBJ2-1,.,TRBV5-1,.,TGCGCCAGCAGCTTGGGAGGCAATGAGCAGTTCTTC,CASSLGGNEQFF
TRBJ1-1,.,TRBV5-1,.,TGCGCCAGCAGCTTGCAGGAAAACACTGAAGCTTTCTTT,CASSLQENTEAFF
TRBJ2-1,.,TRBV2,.,TGTGCCAGCAGCCAGTCAAGGGGGGGTTTTTACAATGAGCAGTTCTTC,CASSQSRGGFYNEQFF
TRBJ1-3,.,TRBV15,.,TGTGCCACCAGCAGAGATCGAGGAGGCAGCCACTCTGGAAACACCATATATTTT,CATSRDRGGSHSGNTIYF
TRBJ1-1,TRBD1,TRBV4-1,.,TGCGCCAGCAGCCGCCGGGACAGGGAGAACACTGAAGCTTTCTTT,CASSRRDRENTEAFF
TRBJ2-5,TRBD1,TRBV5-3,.,TGTGCCAGAAGTTTTGGACAGGGACAAGAGACCCAGTACTTC,CARSFGQGQETQYF
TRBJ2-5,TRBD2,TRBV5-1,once,TGCGCCAGTCTGTCTCCCGGGACTAGCGGTTCGGAGACCCAGTACTTC,CASLSPGTSGSETQYF
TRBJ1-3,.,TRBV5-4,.,TGTGCCAGCAGCCTGGGGATCCCCGTCTTTGGAAACACCATATATTTT,CASSLGIPVFGNTIYF
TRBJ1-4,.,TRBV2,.,TGTGCCAGCAGATTCTGGGATAGGCGAGCTAATGAAAAACTGTTTTTT,CASRFWDRRANEKLFF
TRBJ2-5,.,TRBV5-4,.,TGTGCCAGCAGCTTCGAGGGCTTAGAGACCCAGTACTTC,CASSFEGLETQYF
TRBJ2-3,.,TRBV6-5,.,TGTGCCAGCAGTTACTCGAAAGGGGCGGTGTACACGCAGTATTTT,CASSYSKGAVYTQYF
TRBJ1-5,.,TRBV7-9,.,TGTGCCAGCTCGGTGGGCAATCAGCCCCAGCATTTT,CASSVGNQPQHF